The rows below give T cell receptor beta chains drawn from one sample of a study of control samples from healthy donors and cancer patients. The method was immunoSEQ multiplex PCR; TCRdb's version includes in-frame clones alone and lacks a portion of them. The repertoire holds about 71,000 clones, with around nine tenths as singletons. The sequenced material came from PBMCs. These receptors were obtained from a man between 60 and 75 years old with lung cancer. Both conserved end residues are part of each CDR3. The order of the fields is CDR3 protein, CDR3 DNA, CDR3 length, clone size, J gene, D gene, V gene. The D gene is left open where the match is weak. The listing skips clone size in some rows; elsewhere it reads once, few, many or a size class.

CDR3aa: CASSYRGISSYEQYF; CDR3nt: TGTGCCAGCAGTTACAGGGGGATAAGCTCCTACGAGCAGTACTTC; len: 15; abundance: .; j_gene: TRBJ2-7; d_gene: TRBD1; v_gene: TRBV27
CDR3aa: CASSSRGGSNQPQHF; CDR3nt: TGTGCCAGCTCATCCCGGGGGGGATCCAATCAGCCCCAGCATTTT; len: 15; abundance: .; j_gene: TRBJ1-5; d_gene: .; v_gene: TRBV18
CDR3aa: CASSSAIQGIREQFF; CDR3nt: TGTGCCAGCAGTTCGGCAATACAGGGAATTCGGGAGCAGTTCTTC; len: 15; abundance: .; j_gene: TRBJ2-1; d_gene: .; v_gene: TRBV6-5
CDR3aa: CASSRGPSFHQYF; CDR3nt: TGTGCCAGCTCGCGGGGGCCCTCCTTCCATCAGTACTTC; len: 13; abundance: .; j_gene: TRBJ2-4; d_gene: .; v_gene: TRBV9
CDR3aa: CAWSPPGQANTEAFF; CDR3nt: TGTGCCTGGAGTCCCCCCGGACAGGCTAACACTGAAGCTTTCTTT; len: 15; abundance: once; j_gene: TRBJ1-1; d_gene: TRBD1; v_gene: TRBV30
CDR3aa: CASSPPGTGEQYF; CDR3nt: TGTGCCAGCTCACCACCCGGGACAGGCGAGCAGTACTTC; len: 13; abundance: few; j_gene: TRBJ2-7; d_gene: TRBD1; v_gene: TRBV18
CDR3aa: CASKADSNQPQHF; CDR3nt: TGTGCCAGCAAGGCGGATAGCAATCAGCCCCAGCATTTT; len: 13; abundance: .; j_gene: TRBJ1-5; d_gene: .; v_gene: TRBV6-6
CDR3aa: CASSSPGELRTEAFF; CDR3nt: TGTGCCAGCAGCTCACCGGGGGAATTACGTACTGAAGCTTTCTTT; len: 15; abundance: .; j_gene: TRBJ1-1; d_gene: .; v_gene: TRBV7-9
CDR3aa: CSVEGASRGATEAFF; CDR3nt: TGCAGCGTTGAAGGGGCTAGTCGGGGGGCAACTGAAGCTTTCTTT; len: 15; abundance: .; j_gene: TRBJ1-1; d_gene: .; v_gene: TRBV29-1
CDR3aa: CASSLFTDTQYF; CDR3nt: TGTGCCAGCAGCTTGTTCACAGATACGCAGTATTTT; len: 12; abundance: .; j_gene: TRBJ2-3; d_gene: .; v_gene: TRBV7-2
CDR3aa: CSVEVRGRSQETQYF; CDR3nt: TGCAGCGTTGAAGTTAGGGGTCGGAGCCAAGAGACCCAGTACTTC; len: 15; abundance: .; j_gene: TRBJ2-5; d_gene: .; v_gene: TRBV29-1
CDR3aa: CASTSGGTGGSPLHF; CDR3nt: TGTGCCAGCACTTCCGGGGGGACAGGGGGCTCACCCCTCCACTTT; len: 15; abundance: few; j_gene: TRBJ1-6; d_gene: TRBD1; v_gene: TRBV6-5
CDR3aa: CASSVRGTETLNGYTF; CDR3nt: TGTGCCAGCAGTGTTAGGGGTACAGAGACCCTCAACGGCTACACCTTC; len: 16; abundance: .; j_gene: TRBJ1-2; d_gene: .; v_gene: TRBV2
CDR3aa: CASSPSDYGYTF; CDR3nt: TGTGCCAGCAGCCCTTCCGACTACGGCTACACCTTC; len: 12; abundance: .; j_gene: TRBJ1-2; d_gene: .; v_gene: TRBV6-6
CDR3aa: CASSLATGANYGYTF; CDR3nt: TGCGCCAGCAGCTTGGCGACAGGAGCTAACTATGGCTACACCTTC; len: 15; abundance: .; j_gene: TRBJ1-2; d_gene: .; v_gene: TRBV5-1
CDR3aa: CASSSTESSYNEQFF; CDR3nt: TGTGCCAGCAGCTCGACAGAGAGCTCCTACAATGAGCAGTTCTTC; len: 15; abundance: .; j_gene: TRBJ2-1; d_gene: .; v_gene: TRBV13
CDR3aa: CASSPWDRENGYTF; CDR3nt: TGCGCCAGCAGCCCCTGGGACAGGGAAAATGGCTACACCTTC; len: 14; abundance: .; j_gene: TRBJ1-2; d_gene: TRBD1; v_gene: TRBV5-1
CDR3aa: CASSVEPGTVRNTIYF; CDR3nt: TGTGCCAGCAGCGTAGAACCCGGGACAGTAAGAAACACCATATATTTT; len: 16; abundance: .; j_gene: TRBJ1-3; d_gene: TRBD1; v_gene: TRBV9
CDR3aa: CASSRDRNIQYF; CDR3nt: TGCGCCAGCAGCCGGGACAGAAACATTCAGTACTTC; len: 12; abundance: .; j_gene: TRBJ2-4; d_gene: TRBD1; v_gene: TRBV5-1
CDR3aa: CASSQESHYPPEQFF; CDR3nt: TGCGCCAGCAGCCAAGAGAGTCACTACCCACCCGAGCAGTTCTTC; len: 15; abundance: .; j_gene: TRBJ2-1; d_gene: .; v_gene: TRBV4-1
CDR3aa: CASIRIPNYGYTF; CDR3nt: TGTGCCAGCATAAGGATCCCTAACTATGGCTACACCTTC; len: 13; abundance: .; j_gene: TRBJ1-2; d_gene: .; v_gene: TRBV2
CDR3aa: CAISATGGGEKLFF; CDR3nt: TGTGCCATCAGTGCGACAGGGGGAGGCGAAAAACTGTTTTTT; len: 14; abundance: .; j_gene: TRBJ1-4; d_gene: TRBD1; v_gene: TRBV10-3
CDR3aa: CASTVVQSNQPQHF; CDR3nt: TGTGCCAGTACCGTAGTCCAGAGCAATCAGCCCCAGCATTTT; len: 14; abundance: .; j_gene: TRBJ1-5; d_gene: .; v_gene: TRBV19
CDR3aa: CASSISTGGASYEQYF; CDR3nt: TGTGCCAGCAGCATTTCAACAGGGGGGGCGTCCTACGAGCAGTACTTC; len: 16; abundance: .; j_gene: TRBJ2-7; d_gene: .; v_gene: TRBV9